Presented here are 9 T cell receptor beta chains from one specimen sequenced in a study of Graves' ophthalmopathy and Graves' hyperthyroidism. The TCR beta CDR3 regions underwent amplification from RNA transcripts. The library came from an HTBI-primed first-round RT-PCR and a second-round multiplex PCR. From the multiplex PCR reads, TCRdb called clonotypes with MiXCR, one entry per CDR3 protein. Found here are hundreds of thousands of distinct CDR3 sequences, roughly 20% of them singletons; the top ten hold about 6.6%. Sequencing was performed on peripheral blood. The receptors shown here come from a woman aged 18 to 35 with stable Graves' hyperthyroidism. Some clones in this sample may be carry-over from other donors' samples.

The genes are TRBV28 and TRBJ2-7; D ambiguous. CDR1 is MDHEN and CDR2 is SYDVKM in the germline V gene. The CDR3 length is 12 residues. V was shortened by 6 bases and J by 9 bases, with 15 bases between the two germline ends. DNA for the CDR3: TGTGCCAGCAGCCCCCCGCTTAAAGGGCAGTACTTC. This gives the protein CASSPPLKGQYF.

This clonotype was observed a few times. A junction end diverges from the germline sequence, so it may reflect a read error. J is TRBJ2-4 and V is TRBV12-3 or TRBV12-4, with D possibly matching TRBD1 (6 bases). CDR3 length equals 14 residues. CDR3 nucleotides: TGTGCCAGCAGCTTAGGGTCAGGGGTGAACATTCAGTACTTC. Protein product: CASSLGSGVNIQYF.

This clonotype showed up many times. The chain combines TRBV4-1 with TRBJ2-7; a weak D match, TRBD1 (5 bases). The germline V and J ends were trimmed by 0 bases and 1 base, with 10 bases remaining between them. CDR1 MGHRA and CDR2 YSYEKL come from the germline V gene. The CDR3 loop spans 15 amino acids. The DNA of the CDR3 is TGCGCCAGCAGCCAAGAGGGGCACCCATCCTACGAGCAGTACTTC. Amino acid sequence: CASSQEGHPSYEQYF.

The chain has TRBV4-1 and TRBJ2-7; TRBD1 is a possible D gene (5 bases). Trimming stripped 1 base from V and 10 bases from J, with 23 bases between. The germline CDR1 and CDR2 sequences are MGHRA and YSYEKL. This CDR3 spans 16 amino acids. Written as DNA, the CDR3 is TGCGCCAGCAGCCAAGCTGTTGCCAGGGTACGATCCGAACAGTACTTC. Amino acids: CASSQAVARVRSEQYF.

The CDR3 nucleotides are TGTGCCAGCTCACCTCGACAGGAAAGTAGTCAGCCCCAGCATTTT. It specifies CASSPRQESSQPQHF. The V gene is TRBV18, the J gene TRBJ1-5, with D tentatively TRBD1 (6 bases). V dropped 3 bases and J dropped 6 bases, with 15 bases sitting between them. In germline, CDR1 is KGHSH, CDR2 LQKENI. The CDR3 totals 15 residues.

Many counts were recorded for this clonotype. This chain uses TRBV6-2 or TRBV6-3 with TRBJ2-5; D might be TRBD2 (6 bases). The CDR3 extends over 15 amino acids. With 6 bases removed from V and 1 base from J, the gap between germline ends came to 15 bases. Germline CDR1 reads MNHEY; CDR2 reads SVGEGT. Written as DNA, the CDR3 is TGTGCCAGCAGGCGGGACCTTGGGGGCCAAGAGACCCAGTACTTC. The encoded protein is CASRRDLGGQETQYF.

V is TRBV6-1 and J is TRBJ2-4; 8 bases map to TRBD1. This CDR3 has 18 residues. Germline lookup yields CDR1 MNHNS and CDR2 SASEGT. Trimming at V came to 5 bases and at J to 0 bases, leaving 12 bases not matched to a gene. The CDR3 region has the DNA TGTGCCAGCAGTCCGGGACAGGCCCTTCTACTAGCCAAAAACATTCAGTACTTC. Translation gives CASSPGQALLLAKNIQYF.

This clonotype was recorded a few times. The V gene is TRBV11-2, the J gene TRBJ2-4; 7 bases map to TRBD2. Germline V gene lookup returns CDR1 SGHAT and CDR2 FQNNGV. The CDR3 has 13 amino acids. J was trimmed by 13 bases and V by 5 bases; bases with no gene match: 11. The CDR3 nucleotides read TGTGCCAGCAGCCGCATCCAACCGGGACTACAGTACTTC. This codes for CASSRIQPGLQYF.

This clonotype has ten or more counts. The gene calls are TRBV12-3 or TRBV12-4 and TRBJ1-5; 10 bases align to TRBD1. Unmatched junction bases numbered 11, after V lost 6 bases and J lost 9 bases. The CDR3 runs to 15 residues. The CDR3 reads CASRASGTGALPQHF. The DNA for the CDR3 is TGTGCCAGCAGAGCCTCCGGGACAGGGGCCTTGCCCCAGCATTTT.